The following is a TCR beta chain sequence with its context. The antigen this receptor binds is unknown. There are no base qualities to consult, and no much larger clone falls within one base. This sample was taken from a study of blood T cell repertoires in COVID-19 (dated by TCRdb to about 2020). A note on the overall study: Collaborator samples came from the United States, Italy and Spain and covered acute and convalescent phases of COVID-19. The dataset comprised deeply sampled blood TCRbeta repertoires from subjects exposed to, actively infected with, or recovered from COVID-19. Sample metadata almost always included a de-identified subject ID, COVID-19 status, age in years and sex. A freely available public database, intended as a resource for researchers studying the immune response to SARS-CoV-2, is where the repertoires were released. The samples were drawn from two sources: the first 160 participants of the ongoing ImmuneRACE study, and 950 to 1,500 subjects contributed by 6 global collaborators. Where available, HLA class I and class II types were taken from metadata supplied by the sample provider and were not determined by assay-based typing. The prospective study material was composed of cDNA or gDNA derived from T cells, B-cell-depleted T cells, or PBMCs.

TCRbeta CDR3 regions were amplified from genomic DNA by means of the immunoSEQ Assay, a bias-controlled multiplex PCR. In the original analysis: The number of nucleated cells in each sample was estimated by amplification of reference gene primers within the assay. To quantify the absolute abundance of each unique TCRbeta CDR3 rearrangement, sequence reads were collapsed and filtered. For each sample, productive Simpson clonality was calculated as the square root of Simpson's diversity index over productive rearrangements. TCRdb re-hosts the immuneACCESS table, in-frame sequences only. Its copies lack some clones; in the studies checked, an unresolved V gene accounts for under half of them, and the cause for the rest is not known. That table furnishes V, J and clone size, whereas the DNA furnished D and trimming. Here the sample has about 110,000 clones; over 65% occur a single time. Jointly, the top ten make up 1.5% to 2% of the sample.

Each collaborating institution followed its own protocols to collect whole blood in K2EDTA tubes. For TCRbeta analysis, collaborators shipped samples as frozen whole blood, isolated PBMCs, or DNA extracted from either of those sample types. The germline V and J ends show losses of 1 base and 6 bases respectively, and no gene match explains 8 bases of the junction. The CDR3 contains 16 residues, cysteine and phenylalanine counted. Just the 48-base CDR3 DNA is kept, in frame starting at base 1. The germline V gene provides CDR1 MDHEN and CDR2 SYDVKM. Here is what the overall study found, with its caveats: How much clinical and demographic metadata was included differed by source and by participant, and the metadata was provided uncurated.

Sample: peripheral blood. The chain employs TRBV28 and TRBJ2-1; 8 middle bases align to TRBD2. This clonotype was sampled from a woman aged 40 to 50 with acute or convalescent COVID-19. The CDR3 reads CASSLFGGALGNEQFF. The nucleotide sequence is given as TGTGCCAGCAGTTTATTCGGGGGGGCCTTGGGCAATGAGCAGTTCTTC.